The present entry profiles one T cell receptor (beta chain) with its context. This receptor's antigen is unknown. Qualities for individual bases were not recorded, and no much larger clone is one base off. The sample originates from a study of T cell responses to AZD1222 COVID-19 vaccine (dated by TCRdb to 2020 to 2022). In the study overall: A total of 240 or so trial participants underwent TCR sequencing, of whom roughly 210 had received two doses of AZD1222 and around 26 had received two doses of the MenACWY control vaccine. Enrollment into the trials was organized by age into subgroups of 18-55, 56-69 and 70-plus years, and those subgroups contained roughly 150, 30 and 60 TCR-sequenced participants, respectively. General conclusions and limits of the study: Spike-specific TCR breadth and depth rose significantly after two AZD1222 doses compared with day 0 and with MenACWY recipients. The 56-69-year group was small, and its depth increase did not reach significance, likely because of low power. Participants were mostly white British, with more females than males. The authors suggested clonal diversity may have been underestimated. CD4 TCRs associated with the vaccine covered the entire spike protein, and the dominant responses were in regions 160-218 and 743-854. Epitopes outside the regions mutated in the B.1.351 and B.1.1.7 variants were reportedly recognized by nearly half of the unique spike-specific TCRs. Conclusions about previously exposed vaccinees were limited because only six AZD1222 recipients were SARS-CoV-2 seropositive at baseline. No day 14 peak-response samples were available, so repertoires were characterized only after the peak T cell response.

What this sample's time point label stands for: baseline before first vaccination. In light of the paper, this sample's treatment or condition label describes: meningococcal conjugate vaccine given as trial control. The vaccinee samples were drawn from two UK trials, COV001 and COV002, one of which was a single-blind randomized controlled phase 2/3 trial testing AZD1222 (ChAdOx1 nCoV-19) in healthy adults. For TCRbeta chain sequencing, PBMC samples from trial participants were taken at day 0 and at day 28 after the second dose. The CDR3 regions of human TCRbeta chains were analyzed by immunosequencing. The authors processed their data as follows. TCRs in the repertoires were compared against a reference library of SARS-CoV-2-specific TCRs that had been generated with the MIRA antigen-specificity platform. Breadth was defined as the fraction of unique TCRs that were SARS-CoV-2-associated, and depth was defined as the fraction of total T cells that were SARS-CoV-2-associated. Each spike-specific TCR was assigned to its reactive spike region and to a CD4 or CD8 class using the MIRA data. Log10-transformed breadth and depth values were compared by one-way ANOVA with Sidak's multiple comparisons tests. This is the immuneACCESS table as TCRdb keeps it, with only in-frame sequences that have V and J called. A part of the clones is gone; compared with another copy, unresolved V genes explain less than half, and the rest is unexplained. V, J and clone size reflect that table, while D and trimming were determined from the DNA. Here the sample has over 150,000 clones; about 90% occur a single time. Around 4.6% of the sample is taken by the ten largest.

The receptor comes from an adult in good health. Sequenced material: peripheral blood, taken on day 0 of MenACWY control vaccination.

The CDR3: CASSPRFGGYEQFF. The DNA sequence is given as TGTGCCAGCAGCCCGCGATTCGGGGGATATGAGCAGTTCTTC. In this chain, TRBV11-1 is recombined with TRBJ2-1, and possibly TRBD2, on 6 matching bases. CDR1 and CDR2 are drawn from the germline V gene (reference sequence): SGHAT, FQDESV. The CDR3 numbers 14 residues from cysteine through phenylalanine. Of all the DNA, just the CDR3 is kept, 42 bases in frame from base 1. V loses 5 bases, J loses 8 bases, and the germline ends lie 16 bases apart. The reference TRBV11-1 and TRBJ2-1 proteins fill in what lies around the CDR3, so the full variable domain reads EAEVAQSPRYKITEKSQAVAFWCDPISGHATLYWYRQILGQGPELLVQFQDESVVDDSQLPKDRFSAERLKGVDSTLKIQPAELGDSAMYLCASSPRFGGYEQFFGPGTRLTVL.